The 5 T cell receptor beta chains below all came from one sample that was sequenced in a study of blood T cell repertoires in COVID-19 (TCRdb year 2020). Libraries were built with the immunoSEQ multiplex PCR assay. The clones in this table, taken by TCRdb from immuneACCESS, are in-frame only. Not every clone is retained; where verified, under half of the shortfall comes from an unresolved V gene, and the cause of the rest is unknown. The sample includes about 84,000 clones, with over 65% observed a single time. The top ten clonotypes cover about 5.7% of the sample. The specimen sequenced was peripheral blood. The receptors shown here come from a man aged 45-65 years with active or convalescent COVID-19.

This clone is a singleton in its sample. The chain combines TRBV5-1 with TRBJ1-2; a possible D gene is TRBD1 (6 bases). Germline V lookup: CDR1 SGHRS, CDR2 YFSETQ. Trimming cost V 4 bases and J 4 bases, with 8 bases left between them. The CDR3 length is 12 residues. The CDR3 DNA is TGCGCCAGCAGCGAGGGGGTCTATGGCTACACCTTC. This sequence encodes CASSEGVYGYTF.

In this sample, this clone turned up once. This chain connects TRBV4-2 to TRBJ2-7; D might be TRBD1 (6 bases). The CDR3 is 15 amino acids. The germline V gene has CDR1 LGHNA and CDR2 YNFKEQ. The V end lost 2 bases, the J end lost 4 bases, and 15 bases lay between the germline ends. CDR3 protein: CASSQPSGTNYEQYF. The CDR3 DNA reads TGTGCCAGCAGCCAACCCTCCGGGACAAATTACGAGCAGTACTTC.

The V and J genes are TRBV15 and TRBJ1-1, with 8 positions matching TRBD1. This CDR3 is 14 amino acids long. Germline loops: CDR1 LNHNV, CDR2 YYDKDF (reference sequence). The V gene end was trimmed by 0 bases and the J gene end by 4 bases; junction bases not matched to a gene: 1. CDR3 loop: CATSRDRGPTEAFF. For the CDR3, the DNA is TGTGCCACCAGCAGAGACAGGGGGCCCACTGAAGCTTTCTTT.

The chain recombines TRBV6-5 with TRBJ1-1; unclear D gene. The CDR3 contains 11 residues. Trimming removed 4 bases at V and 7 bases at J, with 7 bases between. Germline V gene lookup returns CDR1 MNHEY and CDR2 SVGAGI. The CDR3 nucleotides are TGTGCCAGCAGTTCGAGAAATGAAGCTTTCTTT. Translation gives CASSSRNEAFF.

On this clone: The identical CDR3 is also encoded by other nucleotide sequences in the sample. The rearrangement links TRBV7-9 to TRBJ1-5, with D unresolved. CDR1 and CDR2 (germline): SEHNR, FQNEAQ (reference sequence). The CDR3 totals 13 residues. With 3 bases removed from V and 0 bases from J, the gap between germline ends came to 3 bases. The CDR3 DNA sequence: TGTGCCAGCAGCTTCAGTAGCAATCAGCCCCAGCATTTT. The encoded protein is CASSFSSNQPQHF.